These T cell receptor beta chains were read from a single sample in a study of T cells in Graves' hyperthyroidism and ophthalmopathy. TCRdb reanalysed the multiplex PCR reads using MiXCR and keeps one entry per CDR3 protein. The data show more than 600,000 distinct CDR3 sequences, roughly 15% seen once. Sequencing was carried out using blood. These TCRs come from a man between 18 and 29 years old with Graves' hyperthyroidism. Both conserved end residues are part of each CDR3.

>TRBV9|TRBJ2-1
CASSVGQGFLNEQFF
>TRBV10-3|TRBJ2-1
CAISGNGNEQFF
>TRBV7-9|TRBJ2-1
CASSADLPNEQFF
>TRBV28|TRBJ2-5
CASSLDDRGETQYF
>TRBV19|TRBJ2-3
CASSWPSTDTQYF
>TRBV28|TRBJ1-3
CASNESGTAEEWIYF
>TRBV6-1|TRBJ1-5
CASSRGIQPQHF
>TRBV7-9|TRBJ2-2
CASSLGPGTGLTGELFF
>TRBV11-2|TRBJ2-7
CASSSNTGATYEQYF
>TRBV6-9|TRBJ1-5
CASIKESDQPQHF
>TRBV5-1|TRBJ2-7
CASSLEGASYEQYF
>TRBV18|TRBJ1-1
CASSPPYTGVKTEAFF
>TRBV9|TRBJ1-5
CASSRTEYTSNQPQHF
>TRBV6-5|TRBJ2-3
CASSYRQSTDTQYF
>TRBV4-1|TRBJ2-3
CASSRPSTSDTQYF
>TRBV18|TRBJ2-6
CASSPPSGAGANVLTF
>TRBV9|TRBJ2-7
CASSVAPQGTSYEQYF
>TRBV28|TRBJ2-1
CASSFRAYNEQFF
>TRBV2|TRBJ2-3
CASSVGQGTDTQYF
>TRBV6-1|TRBJ1-2
CASSRDSLWGYGYTF
>TRBV6-2/TRBV6-3|TRBJ2-1
CASSYGTGEQFF
>TRBV28|TRBJ2-3
CASSSPLRSTDTQYF
>TRBV4-1|TRBJ1-1
CASSQGTGVREAFF
>TRBV10-3|TRBJ2-7
CAIRGSYEQYF
>TRBV28|TRBJ1-5
CASSSPGPMAQHF
>TRBV5-5|TRBJ2-5
CASSRPVLETQCF
>TRBV6-1|TRBJ2-2
CASSADRVGTGELFF
>TRBV28|TRBJ1-2
CASSWITGGYTF
>TRBV7-3|TRBJ1-1
CASSSDGSVTEAFF
>TRBV30|TRBJ2-7
CAWSSLGTSGSYEQYF
>TRBV5-4|TRBJ2-7
CASSLSAGGSGLYEQYF
>TRBV7-9|TRBJ2-5
CASSWLPDNPQETQYF
>TRBV25-1|TRBJ1-6
CASSEEKRNSPLHF
>TRBV27|TRBJ2-2
CASSFSPGELFF
>TRBV2|TRBJ2-7
CASRSRDTYEQYF
>TRBV19|TRBJ2-1
CASSIGTTSYNEQFF
>TRBV20-1|TRBJ2-5
CSAMASGTETQYF
>TRBV7-2|TRBJ2-5
CASSFSGRGQETQYF
>TRBV12-3/TRBV12-4|TRBJ1-3
CASRTGYGNTIYF
>TRBV7-2|TRBJ2-1
CASRRLAGLDLYNEQFF
>TRBV4-1|TRBJ1-2
CASSQVGDTSYGYTF
>TRBV2|TRBJ1-1
CASRDGTANTEAFF
>TRBV9|TRBJ2-2
CASSVASRITGELFF
>TRBV5-1|TRBJ2-5
CASSTGLAVGETQYF
>TRBV7-3|TRBJ2-1
CASSVAGGSEQFF
>TRBV4-2|TRBJ2-7
CASSSFLANEQYF
>TRBV28|TRBJ2-7
CASEGRAYEQYF
>TRBV20-1|TRBJ2-3
CSAQQGSTDTQYF